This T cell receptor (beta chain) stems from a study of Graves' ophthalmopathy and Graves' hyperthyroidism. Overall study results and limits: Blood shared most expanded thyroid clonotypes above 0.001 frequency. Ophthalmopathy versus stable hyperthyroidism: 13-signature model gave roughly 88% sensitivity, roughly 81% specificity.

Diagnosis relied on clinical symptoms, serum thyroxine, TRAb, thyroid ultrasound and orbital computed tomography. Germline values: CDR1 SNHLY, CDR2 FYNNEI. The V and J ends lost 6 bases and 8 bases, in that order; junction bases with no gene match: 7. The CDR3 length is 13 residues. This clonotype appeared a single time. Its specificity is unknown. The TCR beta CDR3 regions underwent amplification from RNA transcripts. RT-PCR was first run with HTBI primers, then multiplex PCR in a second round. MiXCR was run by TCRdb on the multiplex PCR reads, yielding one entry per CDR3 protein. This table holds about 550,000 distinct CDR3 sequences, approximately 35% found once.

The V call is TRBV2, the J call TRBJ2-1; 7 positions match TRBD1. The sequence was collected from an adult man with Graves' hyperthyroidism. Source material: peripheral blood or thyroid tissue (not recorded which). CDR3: CASRENRGDEQFF. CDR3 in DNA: TGTGCCAGCAGGGAGAACAGGGGCGATGAGCAGTTCTTC.